This passage covers 6 T cell receptor beta chains from one sample sequenced in a study of graft-versus-host responses after intestinal transplantation. The method was immunoSEQ multiplex PCR; TCRdb's version includes in-frame clones alone and lacks a portion of them. The sample lists 95,000 to 150,000 clones, approximately 95% occurring once. Their recognized antigens are unknown. The sequences come from unstimulated CD8+ T cells sorted from spleen or lymph node cells, collected before intestinal transplant. The receptors derive from a human donor who received an intestinal transplant.

This clone was counted a single time. The V call is TRBV28, the J call TRBJ1-2; D gene uncertain. This CDR3 is 19 amino acids long. Germline V gene sequence: CDR1 MDHEN, CDR2 SYDVKM. V gave up 5 bases and J gave up 0 bases, with 25 bases separating them. DNA of the CDR3: TGTGCCAGCAGTAACCCTCCATCCCTGACCCAGGAACCTAACTATGGCTACACCTTC. It yields the protein CASSNPPSLTQEPNYGYTF.

V gene TRBV19 combines with J gene TRBJ1-5; TRBD1 might be the D (5 bases). This CDR3 has 15 residues. Germline V gene lookup returns CDR1 LNHDA and CDR2 SQIVND (reference sequence). Trimming stripped 9 bases from V and 1 base from J, with 16 bases between. CDR3 sequence: CARKHGASSNQPQHF. DNA of the CDR3: TGTGCCAGAAAACACGGGGCCTCGAGCAATCAGCCCCAGCATTTT.

The chain uses TRBV9 and TRBJ1-1, with D maybe TRBD1 (5 bases). The CDR3 spans 15 residues. The V gene lost 0 bases and the J gene lost 5 bases, with 14 bases spanning the gap. The germline V gene has CDR1 SGDLS and CDR2 YYNGEE. The CDR3 loop reads CASSVAQGRNTEAFF. The CDR3 DNA is TGTGCCAGCAGCGTAGCGCAGGGTCGGAATACTGAAGCTTTCTTT. Supplemented by reference TRBV9 and TRBJ1-1, the full variable domain reads DSGVTQTPKHLITATGQRVTLRCSPRSGDLSVYWYQQSLDQGLQFLIQYYNGEERAKGNILERFSAQQFPDLHSELNLSSLELGDSALYFCASSVAQGRNTEAFFGQGTRLTVV.

The V and J genes are TRBV5-1 and TRBJ2-4, with D uncertain. The germline V gene encodes CDR1 SGHRS and CDR2 YFSETQ. Trimming took 5 bases from V and 8 from J, leaving 26 bases between them. The CDR3 covers 17 residues. The CDR3 DNA follows: TGCGCCAGCAGTACAAAGTGGCCCGACTCTTGGCAAGACATTCAGTACTTC. Amino acids: CASSTKWPDSWQDIQYF.

The CDR3 DNA reads as TGTGCCAGCAGCTTGGGACAAATTAGTGAGCAGTTCTTC. Protein product: CASSLGQISEQFF. The gene calls are TRBV5-6 and TRBJ2-1; no firm D call. The CDR3 has 13 residues. V lost 0 bases and J 9 bases, leaving 10 bases between the germline ends. From germline, CDR1 is SGHDT and CDR2 YYEEEE.

The chain joins TRBV10-2 to TRBJ1-5, with D hard to call. V lost 2 bases, J lost 7 bases, and 6 bases lay in between. Looked up from germline, CDR1 is WSHSY and CDR2 is SAAADI. The CDR3 has 12 residues. The CDR3 nucleotides read TGCGCCAGCAGTGAGGCGAACCAGCCCCAGCATTTT. This encodes CASSEANQPQHF.